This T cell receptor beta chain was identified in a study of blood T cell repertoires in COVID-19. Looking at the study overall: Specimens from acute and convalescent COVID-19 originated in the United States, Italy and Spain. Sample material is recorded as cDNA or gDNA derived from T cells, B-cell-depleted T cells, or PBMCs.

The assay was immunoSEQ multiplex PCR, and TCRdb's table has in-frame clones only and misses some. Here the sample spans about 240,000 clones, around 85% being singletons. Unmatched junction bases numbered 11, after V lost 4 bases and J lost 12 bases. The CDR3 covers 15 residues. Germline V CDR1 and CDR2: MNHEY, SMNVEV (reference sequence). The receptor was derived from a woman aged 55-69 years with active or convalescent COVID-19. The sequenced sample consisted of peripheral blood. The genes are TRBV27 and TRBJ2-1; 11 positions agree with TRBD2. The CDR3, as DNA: TGTGCCAGCAGTTCGGGACTAGCGGTCGGAGTTGGGCAGTTCTTC. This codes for CASSSGLAVGVGQFF.